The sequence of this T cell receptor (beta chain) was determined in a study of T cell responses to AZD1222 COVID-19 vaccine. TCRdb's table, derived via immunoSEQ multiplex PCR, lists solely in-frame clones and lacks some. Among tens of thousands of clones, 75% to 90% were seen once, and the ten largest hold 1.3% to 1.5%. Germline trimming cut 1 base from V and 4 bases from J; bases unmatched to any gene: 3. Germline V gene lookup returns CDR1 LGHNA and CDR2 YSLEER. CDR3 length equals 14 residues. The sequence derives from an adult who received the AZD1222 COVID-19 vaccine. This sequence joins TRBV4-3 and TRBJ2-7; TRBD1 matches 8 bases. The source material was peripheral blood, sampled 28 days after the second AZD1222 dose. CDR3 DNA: TGCGCCAGCAGCCAAGGGACAGGGAGGTACGAGCAGTACTTC. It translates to CASSQGTGRYEQYF.